A selection of T cell receptor beta chains follows, all from one sample in a study of T cell repertoires in cytomegalovirus infection. One entry per CDR3 protein results from TCRdb running MiXCR on the reads. The sample contains approximately 490,000 distinct CDR3 sequences, about 10% of which appear only once. The sequencing input was PBMCs. The source is a human donor in good health (CMV status not recorded). Some clones in this sample may be carry-over from other donors' samples. Each CDR3 is given with its conserved first and last residue. Each record gives: D gene, CDR3 length, J gene, V gene, clone size, CDR3 DNA, CDR3 protein. D genes are given only for firm matches. Rows may omit the clone size; those that give it use once, few, many or a size class.

>TRBD1|15|TRBJ1-4|TRBV11-2|many
TGTGCCAGCAGCTTCGGAGGGGGCCCAGGTGAAAAACTGTTTTTT
CASSFGGGPGEKLFF
>TRBD2|17|TRBJ2-1|TRBV28|NA
TGTGCCAGCAGTTCGGGAGCTAGCGGGATAGGCTACAATGAGCAGTTCTTC
CASSSGASGIGYNEQFF
>NA|13|TRBJ2-5|TRBV6-1|many
TGTGCCAGCAGTGAAGAAGTGGGAGAGACCCAGTACTTC
CASSEEVGETQYF
>NA|14|TRBJ1-2|TRBV5-1|NA
TGCGCCAGCGGCTTGGCCCGGGATACTGGAGGCTACACCTTC
CASGLARDTGGYTF
>TRBD1|15|TRBJ1-2|TRBV7-9|many
TGTGCCAGCAGCTCCTCATCCGGGGACAGGCAAGGCTACACCTTC
CASSSSSGDRQGYTF
>NA|14|TRBJ1-5|TRBV11-2|many
TGTGCCAGCAGCTTAACGACAGACAATCAGCCCCAGCATTTT
CASSLTTDNQPQHF
>NA|16|TRBJ2-1|TRBV11-2|many
TGTGCCAGCAGCTTAGTCGGGGATATTTCCTACAATGAGCAGTTCTTC
CASSLVGDISYNEQFF
>NA|14|TRBJ1-6|TRBV7-9|NA
TGTGCCAGCAGCTCCACTCGGACTGGTTCACCCCTCCACTTT
CASSSTRTGSPLHF
>NA|16|TRBJ1-3|TRBV28|many
TGTGCCAGCAGTCCGTTTACCGTTTACTCTGGAAACACCATATATTTT
CASSPFTVYSGNTIYF
>TRBD2|18|TRBJ2-3|TRBV11-2|NA
TGTGCCAGCAGCTTAAGGGGACTAGCGGGGCGTCCCACAGATACGCAGTATTTT
CASSLRGLAGRPTDTQYF
>NA|13|TRBJ2-5|TRBV6-6|NA
TGTGCCAGCAGTCTGACAGTCTCGGAGACCCAGTACTTC
CASSLTVSETQYF
>NA|16|TRBJ1-4|TRBV25-1|many
TGTGCCACAAACGCAGGGAGGGGCAGTCGGAATGAAAAACTGTTTTTT
CATNAGRGSRNEKLFF
>TRBD2|15|TRBJ2-5|TRBV12-3/TRBV12-4|many
TGTGCCAGCAGTTTGGGTATAGCGGGTATGGAGACCCAGTACTTC
CASSLGIAGMETQYF
>TRBD2|16|TRBJ2-2|TRBV7-6|many
TGTGCCAGCAGCGTGGGACTAGCGGGAGGTGCCGGGGAGCTGTTTTTT
CASSVGLAGGAGELFF
>TRBD1|15|TRBJ2-5|TRBV5-4|NA
TGTGCCAGCAGCTCGGGACAGGGAGTCCAAGAGACCCAGTACTTC
CASSSGQGVQETQYF
>NA|14|TRBJ1-1|TRBV6-6|NA
TGTGCCAGCAGTTACTCAAGGGAGCACACTGAAGCTTTCTTT
CASSYSREHTEAFF
>NA|15|TRBJ2-7|TRBV20-1|NA
TGCAGTGCTAGAGAGAACACCAACCCCTCCGCCGAGCAGTACTTC
CSARENTNPSAEQYF
>NA|17|TRBJ2-5|TRBV11-2|many
TGTGCCAGCAGCTTAGTAGGGGTTAAGCCGTACCAAGAGACCCAGTACTTC
CASSLVGVKPYQETQYF
>NA|15|TRBJ2-7|TRBV7-9|many
TGTGCCAGCAGCCTTCCAGGGGCTAGGTCCTACGAGCAGTACTTC
CASSLPGARSYEQYF
>TRBD2|17|TRBJ2-7|TRBV6-1|NA
TGTGCCAGCAGTTTCTTCGGGACTAGCGGGGGGTCCTACGAGCAGTACTTC
CASSFFGTSGGSYEQYF
>NA|14|TRBJ1-2|TRBV2|few
TGTGCCAGCAGTGAAGTCGGGGGGAAGAGTGGCTACACCTTC
CASSEVGGKSGYTF
>NA|15|TRBJ2-3|TRBV5-4|NA
TGTGCCAGCAGCTCTGGACCAAACCAGGCAGATACGCAGTATTTT
CASSSGPNQADTQYF
>NA|16|TRBJ2-2|TRBV7-9|many
TGTGCCAGCAGCGGGGAGCGGGTCCCAATCACCGGGGAGCTGTTTTTT
CASSGERVPITGELFF
>TRBD2|18|TRBJ2-3|TRBV5-4|many
TGTGCCAGCACCATGGGACTAGCGGGAGGGCTAAGCACAGATACGCAGTATTTT
CASTMGLAGGLSTDTQYF
>NA|15|TRBJ2-1|TRBV7-2|many
TGTGCCAGCAGCAGGTCTAGCTGGGACGTCAGTGAGCAGTTCTTC
CASSRSSWDVSEQFF
>TRBD2|15|TRBJ2-2|TRBV30|NA
TGTGCCTGCTCCGGACTAGCGGGAGGGACCGGGGAGCTGTTTTTT
CACSGLAGGTGELFF
>TRBD1|18|TRBJ2-7|TRBV5-1|many
TGCGCCAGCAGCTTCAACCTACGCCGAGACAGGGCTTCCTACGAGCAGTACTTC
CASSFNLRRDRASYEQYF
>TRBD1|17|TRBJ1-1|TRBV19|many
TGTGCCAGTAGTCCCCCCCCGGACAGGCCCATGAACACTGAAGCTTTCTTT
CASSPPPDRPMNTEAFF